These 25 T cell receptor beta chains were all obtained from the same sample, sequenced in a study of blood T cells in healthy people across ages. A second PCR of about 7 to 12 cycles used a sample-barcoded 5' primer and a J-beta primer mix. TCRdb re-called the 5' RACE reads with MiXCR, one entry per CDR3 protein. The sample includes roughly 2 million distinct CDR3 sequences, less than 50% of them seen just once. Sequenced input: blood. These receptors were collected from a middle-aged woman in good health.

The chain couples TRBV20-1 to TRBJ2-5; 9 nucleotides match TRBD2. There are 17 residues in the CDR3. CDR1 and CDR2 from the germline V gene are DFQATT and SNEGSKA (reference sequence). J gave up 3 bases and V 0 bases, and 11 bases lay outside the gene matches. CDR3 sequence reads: CSARDPLSGGTKETQYF. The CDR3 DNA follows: TGCAGTGCTAGAGATCCCTTAAGCGGGGGGACGAAAGAGACCCAGTACTTC.

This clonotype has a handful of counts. CDR3 region: CSGGPLEPSQYF. The CDR3, as DNA: TGCAGCGGGGGGCCCCTTGAGCCATCCCAGTACTTC. The chain is built from TRBV20-1 and TRBJ2-5; D might be TRBD2 (7 bases). The V gene's germline CDR1 is DFQATT and CDR2 SNEGSKA (reference sequence). The CDR3 totals 12 residues.

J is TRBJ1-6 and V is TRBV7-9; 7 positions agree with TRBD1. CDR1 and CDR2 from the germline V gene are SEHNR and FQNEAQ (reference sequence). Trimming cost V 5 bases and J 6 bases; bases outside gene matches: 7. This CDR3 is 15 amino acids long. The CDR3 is CASSPGQTLNSPLHF. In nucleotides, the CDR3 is TGTGCCAGCAGCCCGGGACAGACCCTTAATTCACCCCTCCACTTT.

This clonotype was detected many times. The CDR3 loop reads CASSYSYFTDTQYF. The CDR3 nucleotides are TGTGCCAGCAGTTACTCGTATTTCACAGATACGCAGTATTTT. The chain couples TRBV6-6 to TRBJ2-3; D uncertain. V shed 0 bases and J shed 2 bases, with 6 bases lying between them. This CDR3 has 14 residues. Germline-derived CDR1 and CDR2 are MNHNY and SVGAGI (reference sequence).

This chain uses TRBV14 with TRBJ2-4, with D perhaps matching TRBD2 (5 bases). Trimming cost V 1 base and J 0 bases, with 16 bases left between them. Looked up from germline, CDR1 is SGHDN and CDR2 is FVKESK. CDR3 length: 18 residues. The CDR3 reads CASSQAGPGILAKNIQYF. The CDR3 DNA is TGTGCCAGCAGCCAAGCCGGACCGGGAATCCTAGCCAAAAACATTCAGTACTTC.

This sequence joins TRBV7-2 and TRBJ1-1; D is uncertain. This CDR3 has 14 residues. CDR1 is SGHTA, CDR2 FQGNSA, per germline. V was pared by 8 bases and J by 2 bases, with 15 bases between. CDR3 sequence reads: CASRGIPDNTEAFF. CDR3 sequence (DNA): TGTGCCAGCCGAGGAATACCGGACAACACTGAAGCTTTCTTT.

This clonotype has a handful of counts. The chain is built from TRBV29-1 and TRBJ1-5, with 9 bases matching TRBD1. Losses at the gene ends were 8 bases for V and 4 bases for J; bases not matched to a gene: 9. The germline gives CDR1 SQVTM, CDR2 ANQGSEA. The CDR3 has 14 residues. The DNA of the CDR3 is TGCAGCACCCACCGGGACAGGGCGAATCAGCCCCAGCATTTT. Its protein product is CSTHRDRANQPQHF.

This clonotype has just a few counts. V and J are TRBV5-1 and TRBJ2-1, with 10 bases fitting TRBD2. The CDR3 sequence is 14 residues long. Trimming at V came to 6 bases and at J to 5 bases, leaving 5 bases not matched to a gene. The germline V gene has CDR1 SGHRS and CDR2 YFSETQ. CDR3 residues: CASNPGLADNEQFF. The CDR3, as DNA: TGCGCCAGCAACCCCGGACTAGCGGACAATGAGCAGTTCTTC.

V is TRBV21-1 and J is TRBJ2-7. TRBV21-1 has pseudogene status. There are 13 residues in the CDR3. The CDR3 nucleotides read TGTGCCAGCAGCATAAGAACTAACTACGAGCAGTACTTC. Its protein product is CASSIRTNYEQYF.

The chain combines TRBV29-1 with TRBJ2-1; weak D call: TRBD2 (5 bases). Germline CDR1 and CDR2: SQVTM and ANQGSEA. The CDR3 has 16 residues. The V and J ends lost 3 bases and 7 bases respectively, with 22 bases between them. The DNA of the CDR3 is TGCAGCGTTGATGGCGTCTTGGCCGGAGGTTATAATGAGCAGTTCTTC. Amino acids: CSVDGVLAGGYNEQFF.

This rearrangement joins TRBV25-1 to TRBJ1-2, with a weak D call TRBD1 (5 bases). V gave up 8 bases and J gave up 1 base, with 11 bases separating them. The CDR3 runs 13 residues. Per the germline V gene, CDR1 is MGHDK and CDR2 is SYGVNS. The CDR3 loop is CASPWDCNYGYTF. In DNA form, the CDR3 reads TGTGCCAGCCCTTGGGACTGTAACTATGGCTACACCTTC.

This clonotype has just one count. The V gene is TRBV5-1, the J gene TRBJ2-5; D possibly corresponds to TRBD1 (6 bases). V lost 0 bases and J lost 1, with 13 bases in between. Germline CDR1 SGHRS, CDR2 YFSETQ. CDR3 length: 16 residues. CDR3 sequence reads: CASSLAEGQTQETQYF. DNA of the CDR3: TGCGCCAGCAGCTTGGCCGAAGGACAGACCCAAGAGACCCAGTACTTC. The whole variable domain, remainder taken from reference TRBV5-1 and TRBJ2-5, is KAGVTQTPRYLIKTRGQQVTLSCSPISGHRSVSWYQQTPGQGLQFLFEYFSETQRNKGNFPGRFSGRQFSNSRSEMNVSTLELGDSALYLCASSLAEGQTQETQYFGPGTRLLVL.

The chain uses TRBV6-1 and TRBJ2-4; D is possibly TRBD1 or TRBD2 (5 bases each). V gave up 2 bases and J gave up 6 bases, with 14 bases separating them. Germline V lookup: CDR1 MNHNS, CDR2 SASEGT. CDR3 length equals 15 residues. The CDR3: CASSELSGAPNIQYF. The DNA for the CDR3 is TGTGCCAGCAGTGAATTGTCCGGGGCGCCAAACATTCAGTACTTC.

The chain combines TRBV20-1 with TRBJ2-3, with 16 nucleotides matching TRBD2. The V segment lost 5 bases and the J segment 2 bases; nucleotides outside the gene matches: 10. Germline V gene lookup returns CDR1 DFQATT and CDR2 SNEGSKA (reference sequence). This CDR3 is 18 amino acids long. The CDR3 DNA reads TGCAGTGCTTCATCCGGGACTAGCGGGGGGGCTTACACAGATACGCAGTATTTT. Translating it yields CSASSGTSGGAYTDTQYF.

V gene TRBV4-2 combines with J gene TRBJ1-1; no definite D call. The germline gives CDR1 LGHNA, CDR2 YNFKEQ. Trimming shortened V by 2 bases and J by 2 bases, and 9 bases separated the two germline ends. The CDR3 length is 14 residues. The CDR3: CASSQQLVNTEAFF. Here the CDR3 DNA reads TGTGCCAGCAGCCAACAGCTGGTCAACACTGAAGCTTTCTTT.

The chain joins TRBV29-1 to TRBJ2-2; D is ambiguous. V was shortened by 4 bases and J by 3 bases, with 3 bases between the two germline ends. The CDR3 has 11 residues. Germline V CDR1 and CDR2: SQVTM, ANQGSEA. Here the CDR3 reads CSVVHTGELFF. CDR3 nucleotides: TGCAGCGTTGTTCACACCGGGGAGCTGTTTTTT.

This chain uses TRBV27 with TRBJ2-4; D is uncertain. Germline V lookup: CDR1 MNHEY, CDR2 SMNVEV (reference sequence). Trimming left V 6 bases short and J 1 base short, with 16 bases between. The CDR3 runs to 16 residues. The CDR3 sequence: CASSPRALSAKNIQYF. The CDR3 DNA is TGTGCCAGCAGCCCTCGCGCTCTTTCGGCCAAAAACATTCAGTACTTC.

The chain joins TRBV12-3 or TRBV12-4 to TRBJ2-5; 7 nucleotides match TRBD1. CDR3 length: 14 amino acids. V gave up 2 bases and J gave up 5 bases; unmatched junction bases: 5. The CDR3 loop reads CASSLLTGRETQYF. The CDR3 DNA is TGTGCCAGCAGTTTACTGACAGGGCGGGAGACCCAGTACTTC.

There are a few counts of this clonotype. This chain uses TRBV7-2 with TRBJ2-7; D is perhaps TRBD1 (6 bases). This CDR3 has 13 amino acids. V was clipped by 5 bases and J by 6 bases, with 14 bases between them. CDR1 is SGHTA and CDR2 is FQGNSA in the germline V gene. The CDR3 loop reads CASSVYTGREQYF. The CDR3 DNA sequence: TGTGCCAGCAGCGTATACACAGGGCGCGAGCAGTACTTC. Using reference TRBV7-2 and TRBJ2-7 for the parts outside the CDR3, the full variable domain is GAGVSQSPSNKVTEKGKDVELRCDPISGHTALYWYRQSLGQGLEFLIYFQGNSAPDKSGLPSDRFSAERTGGSVSTLTIQRTQQEDSAVYLCASSVYTGREQYFGPGTRLTVT.

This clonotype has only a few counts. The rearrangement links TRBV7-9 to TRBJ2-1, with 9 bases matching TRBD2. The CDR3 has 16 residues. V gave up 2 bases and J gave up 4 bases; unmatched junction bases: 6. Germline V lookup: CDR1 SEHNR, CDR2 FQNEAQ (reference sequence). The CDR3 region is CASSLMPAGGYNEQFF. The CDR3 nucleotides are TGTGCCAGCAGCTTAATGCCGGCGGGGGGGTACAATGAGCAGTTCTTC.

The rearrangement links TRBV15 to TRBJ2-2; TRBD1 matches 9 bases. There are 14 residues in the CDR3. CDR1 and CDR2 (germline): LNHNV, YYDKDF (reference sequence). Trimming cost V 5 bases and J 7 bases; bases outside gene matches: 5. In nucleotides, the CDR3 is TGTGCCACCAGCCTAAACAGGGGGCTCGGGGAGCTGTTTTTT. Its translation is CATSLNRGLGELFF.

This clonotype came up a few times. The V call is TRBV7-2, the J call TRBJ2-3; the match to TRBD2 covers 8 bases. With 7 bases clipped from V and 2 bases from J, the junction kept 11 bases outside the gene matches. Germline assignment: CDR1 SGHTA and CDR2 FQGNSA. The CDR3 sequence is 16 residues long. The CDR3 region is CASTLGSGVLTDTQYF. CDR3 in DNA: TGTGCCAGCACCCTTGGTAGCGGGGTACTCACAGATACGCAGTATTTT.

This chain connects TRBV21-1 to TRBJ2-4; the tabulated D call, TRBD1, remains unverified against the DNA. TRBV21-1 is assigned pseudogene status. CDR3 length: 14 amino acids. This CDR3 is CASSHGHQEDIQYF. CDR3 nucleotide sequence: TGTGCCAGCAGCCACGGACACCAGGAAGACATTCAGTACTTC.

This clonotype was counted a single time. As DNA, the CDR3 is TGCAGTGCTAGAGATAAACAGGCAGGGTTCAATCAGCCCCAGCATTTT. Protein product: CSARDKQAGFNQPQHF. V usage is TRBV20-1 and J usage is TRBJ1-5, with D possibly matching TRBD1 (5 bases). The V end lost 0 bases, the J end lost 3 bases, and 15 bases lay between the germline ends. Germline V gene sequence: CDR1 DFQATT, CDR2 SNEGSKA (reference sequence). There are 16 residues in the CDR3.

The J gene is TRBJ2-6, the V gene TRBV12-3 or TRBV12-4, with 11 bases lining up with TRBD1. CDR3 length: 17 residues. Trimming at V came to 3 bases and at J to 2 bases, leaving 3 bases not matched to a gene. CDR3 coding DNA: TGTGCCAGCAGTTTTGGACAGGGGGCACCTGGGGCCAACGTCCTGACTTTC. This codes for CASSFGQGAPGANVLTF.